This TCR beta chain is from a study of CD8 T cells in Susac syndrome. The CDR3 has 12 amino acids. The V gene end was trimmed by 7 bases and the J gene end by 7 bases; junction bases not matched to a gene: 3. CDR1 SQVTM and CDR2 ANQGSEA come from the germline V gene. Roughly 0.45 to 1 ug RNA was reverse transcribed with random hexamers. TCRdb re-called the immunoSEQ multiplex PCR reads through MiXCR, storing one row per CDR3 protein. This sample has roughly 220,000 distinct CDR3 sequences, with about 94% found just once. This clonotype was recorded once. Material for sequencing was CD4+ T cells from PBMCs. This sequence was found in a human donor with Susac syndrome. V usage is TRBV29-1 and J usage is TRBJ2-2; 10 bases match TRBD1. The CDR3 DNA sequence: TGCAGCGGGGGACAGGGGAACGGGGAGCTGTTTTTT. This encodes CSGGQGNGELFF.